Listed below are T cell receptor beta chains from one sample, sequenced in a study of spatial heterogeneity in lung cancer. TCRdb redid the calling of the 5' RACE reads with MiXCR, one entry per CDR3 protein. The sample has roughly 120,000 distinct CDR3 sequences, over 9% seen once. The source material was PBMCs, sampled at follow-up. The receptors derive from a male donor with early-stage non-small cell lung cancer. Both conserved end residues are part of each CDR3. The order of the fields is V gene, D gene, J gene, CDR3 protein. The D gene is left open where the match is weak.

TRBV3-1	TRBD1	TRBJ1-1	CASSQKGIIIDRGAEAFF
TRBV10-2	TRBD1	TRBJ1-2	CASSEGTGRYYGYTF
TRBV6-1	NA	TRBJ1-5	CASSEYGQPQHF
TRBV10-3	TRBD1	TRBJ1-5	CAISEGPGGSNQPQHF
TRBV10-2	NA	TRBJ2-4	CASHGKEGKNIQYF
TRBV7-3	NA	TRBJ1-1	CASSLNPGKGEAFF
TRBV11-1	NA	TRBJ2-5	CASSSRTGAQETQYF
TRBV9	NA	TRBJ2-1	CASSVAPSGHEQFF
TRBV19	NA	TRBJ2-1	CASSRTALSAGSVNEQFF
TRBV7-2	NA	TRBJ2-7	CATTPPGGREQYF
TRBV19	NA	TRBJ2-3	CASSTTQLVLSTDTQYF
TRBV28	NA	TRBJ1-5	CASTVNDNQPQHF
TRBV20-1	TRBD1	TRBJ1-5	CSASSQDRVYQPQHF
TRBV3-1	NA	TRBJ1-5	CASSQGGTAQPQHF
TRBV5-1	TRBD2	TRBJ2-1	CASSMGTSGSFYNEQFF
TRBV12-5	NA	TRBJ1-2	CASVLNREGYTF
TRBV29-1	NA	TRBJ2-3	CSADLGGSTDTQYF